This T cell receptor beta chain was captured in a study of response to subunit inactivated influenza vaccine. CDR3 length equals 14 residues. Between the trimmed V and J ends, which lost 3 bases and 2 bases, there was a span of 11 bases. The germline gives CDR1 SGHRS, CDR2 YFSETQ. This clonotype was observed a few times. TCRdb reprocessed the RT-PCR reads with MiXCR, giving one entry per CDR3 protein. The top ten clones hold over 10% of a sample with about 530,000 distinct CDR3 sequences, 10% to 15% of them seen once. The material sequenced was PBMCs from blood, taken roughly 48 days after vaccination. The clonotype was recovered from a man aged 50 to 60 who received an inactivated influenza vaccine. The V gene is TRBV5-1, the J gene TRBJ1-1, with D tentatively TRBD1 (6 bases). Here the CDR3 reads CASSSLQGNTEAFF. In DNA form, the CDR3 reads TGCGCCAGCAGCTCACTACAGGGCAACACTGAAGCTTTCTTT. Looking up the rest from reference TRBV5-1 and TRBJ1-1 gives the full variable domain: KAGVTQTPRYLIKTRGQQVTLSCSPISGHRSVSWYQQTPGQGLQFLFEYFSETQRNKGNFPGRFSGRQFSNSRSEMNVSTLELGDSALYLCASSSLQGNTEAFFGQGTRLTVV.